Listed below are T cell receptor beta chains from one sample, sequenced in a study of T cells expressing NK-cell markers. TCRdb re-called the 5' RACE reads and shows each CDR3 protein once, DNA omitted. The listing records 500,000 to 700,000 distinct CDR3 sequences. The sequenced sample consisted of blood T cells: a sorted CD56 or NKG2C T cell subset, CD4+ or CD8+ T cells, or bulk PBMC T cells (not recorded which). Receptors originate from a man younger than 30 in good health. Each CDR3 is given with its conserved first and last residue.

cdr3_aa	j_call	v_call
CASSSTGTGIYYTF	TRBJ1-2	TRBV12-3/TRBV12-4
CSVVGQSYGYTF	TRBJ1-2	TRBV29-1
CASSLVFAVTTYNEQFF	TRBJ2-1	TRBV7-8
CSAKDRVGQPQHF	TRBJ1-5	TRBV20-1
CASSAAGGSNEQFF	TRBJ2-1	TRBV28
CASSPLAEGTDTQYF	TRBJ2-3	TRBV4-2
CASSQVTSGTYEQYF	TRBJ2-7	TRBV4-3
CSVETGANVLTF	TRBJ2-6	TRBV29-1
CSVETGTLGSYEQYF	TRBJ2-7	TRBV29-1
CSVEKGGTDTQYF	TRBJ2-3	TRBV29-1
CAIRGDRGHPQHF	TRBJ1-5	TRBV10-3
CASSLVRRDHNEQFF	TRBJ2-1	TRBV5-1
CASSQVPHGTAYEQYF	TRBJ2-7	TRBV4-1
CATSDLQFVGASGNTIYF	TRBJ1-3	TRBV24-1
CASSLGQTPYNEQFF	TRBJ2-1	TRBV5-1
CASSHQEGPQFF	TRBJ2-1	TRBV6-5
CASSHNAAGGPTDTQYF	TRBJ2-3	TRBV4-1
CACRRLVRSHNEQFF	TRBJ2-1	TRBV30
CASSLLAEETQYF	TRBJ2-5	TRBV12-3/TRBV12-4
CSATRDFGNQPQHF	TRBJ1-5	TRBV20-1
CASSLAGTLDTGELFF	TRBJ2-2	TRBV5-1
CASSFLASGRQETQYF	TRBJ2-5	TRBV5-1
CATSAQPSGRSYNEQFF	TRBJ2-1	TRBV24-1
CASSRLAGGLTSYNEQFF	TRBJ2-1	TRBV12-3/TRBV12-4
CASSPRGQVNYEQYF	TRBJ2-7	TRBV28
CASSQASGAYEQYF	TRBJ2-7	TRBV3-1
CASSQGMTSGAYNEQFF	TRBJ2-1	TRBV3-1
CASSSPPGRNEQFF	TRBJ2-1	TRBV12-3/TRBV12-4
CASSVLVGGEKLFF	TRBJ1-4	TRBV27
CASSLTTTTSGSSYNEQFF	TRBJ2-1	TRBV7-8
CASSESGGNNSPLHF	TRBJ1-6	TRBV9
CASSTPGHHPRGNTIYF	TRBJ1-3	TRBV12-3/TRBV12-4
CSARPSRVAATSYNEQFF	TRBJ2-1	TRBV20-1
CSAHSPIGQETQYF	TRBJ2-5	TRBV20-1
CSATPRDRVVEQYF	TRBJ2-7	TRBV20-1
CASSPEPSGRASGYNEQFF	TRBJ2-1	TRBV5-1
CASSYGQGDGYTF	TRBJ1-2	TRBV5-1
CASSYGGVEETQYF	TRBJ2-5	TRBV6-5
CSASRVARETQYF	TRBJ2-5	TRBV20-1
CASSGQDPYNSPLHF	TRBJ1-6	TRBV6-1
CASSHLVTGYINEQFF	TRBJ2-1	TRBV14
CASRSSGGPYEQYF	TRBJ2-7	TRBV7-8
CASSLIEGIQYF	TRBJ2-4	TRBV12-3/TRBV12-4
CSANRDRVFYEQYF	TRBJ2-7	TRBV20-1
CASSTTVNTEAFF	TRBJ1-1	TRBV12-3/TRBV12-4
CAISTGAGSDQPQHF	TRBJ1-5	TRBV10-3
CSARLDATDTQYF	TRBJ2-3	TRBV20-1
CASSRILETQYF	TRBJ2-5	TRBV25-1
CASSYAGGPAGELFF	TRBJ2-2	TRBV6-5
CASSLRTGYSNQPQHF	TRBJ1-5	TRBV5-6
CASSFLSNQPQHF	TRBJ1-5	TRBV27
CSVGLGTSGRGGYNEQFF	TRBJ2-1	TRBV29-1